These 28 T cell receptor beta chains came from one sample sequenced in a study of cytomegalovirus exposure and HLA in healthy donors. Using immunoSEQ multiplex PCR, the repertoire was profiled, and TCRdb retains in-frame clones only, with some absent. The sample yields approximately 160,000 clones, about 89% seen once. Sequenced input: PBMCs. Receptors originate from a woman aged 18-30 years in good health and CMV-seropositive.

The DNA of the CDR3 is TGTGCCAGCAGCTCAGGGGTTGGGGAGACCCAGTACTTC. It codes for CASSSGVGETQYF. The gene calls are TRBV7-6 and TRBJ2-5; tentatively, D is TRBD1 (6 bases). Trimming cost V 4 bases and J 5 bases, with 11 bases left between them. This CDR3 comprises 13 residues. Germline CDR1 and CDR2: SGHVS and FNYEAQ. Filled out from reference TRBV7-6 and TRBJ2-5, the complete variable domain reads GAGVSQSPRYKVTKRGQDVALRCDPISGHVSLYWYRQALGQGPEFLTYFNYEAQQDKSGLPNDRFSAERPEGSISTLTIQRTEQRDSAMYRCASSSGVGETQYFGPGTRLLVL.

The genes are TRBV4-3 and TRBJ1-2; possibly TRBD1 for D (5 bases). This CDR3 is 15 amino acids long. Per the germline V gene, CDR1 is LGHNA and CDR2 is YSLEER. The V gene lost 0 bases and the J gene lost 4 bases, with 12 bases spanning the gap. CDR3: CASSQEVREGYGYTF. CDR3 DNA sequence: TGCGCCAGCAGCCAAGAAGTCAGGGAGGGCTATGGCTACACCTTC.

This clone was counted a few times. V gene TRBV27 combines with J gene TRBJ2-3; 8 bases line up with TRBD2. J was trimmed by 1 base and V by 2 bases; bases with no gene match: 14. The length of the CDR3 is 19 residues. CDR1 is MNHEY, CDR2 SMNVEV, per germline (reference sequence). The CDR3 sequence: CASSLRGWERGSGTDTQYF. In DNA, the CDR3 is TGTGCCAGCAGTTTAAGGGGCTGGGAGCGGGGGAGTGGCACAGATACGCAGTATTTT.

The chain recombines TRBV11-1 with TRBJ1-1; TRBD1 matches at 8 bases. Germline V gene data show CDR1 as SGHAT and CDR2 as FQDESV (reference sequence). The CDR3 extends over 14 amino acids. The V and J ends lost 4 bases and 4 bases, in that order; junction bases with no gene match: 5. CDR3 sequence: CASSSGQGGTEAFF. In DNA, the CDR3 is TGTGCCAGCAGCTCCGGACAGGGAGGCACTGAAGCTTTCTTT.

The V call is TRBV14, the J call TRBJ2-3; 7 bases are shared with TRBD1. Germline V gene lookup returns CDR1 SGHDN and CDR2 FVKESK. The V segment lost 6 bases and the J segment 11 bases; nucleotides outside the gene matches: 5. The CDR3 runs to 11 residues. The CDR3 loop is CASSHRDRQYF. Here the CDR3 DNA reads TGTGCCAGCAGTCACCGGGACAGGCAGTATTTT.

This clone occurred once. The genes are TRBV5-6 and TRBJ2-1; the match to TRBD2 covers 7 bases. Germline V gene data show CDR1 as SGHDT and CDR2 as YYEEEE. The CDR3 is made up of 15 amino acids. With V trimmed by 5 bases and J by 0 bases, 5 bases remained unmatched. Here the CDR3 DNA reads TGTGCCAGCAGTTCTACGGGGGGCTCCTACAATGAGCAGTTCTTC. It translates to CASSSTGGSYNEQFF.

There are a few counts of this clone. The chain carries TRBV6-5 and TRBJ1-1; D may be TRBD1 (6 bases). V was trimmed by 9 bases and J by 1 base, leaving 12 bases between them. Germline V gene lookup returns CDR1 MNHEY and CDR2 SVGAGI. The CDR3 covers 13 residues. The DNA of the CDR3 is TGTGCCAGTAACAGGGAGGGGAACACTGAAGCTTTCTTT. Amino acids: CASNREGNTEAFF.

This chain connects TRBV7-6 to TRBJ2-1; possibly TRBD2 for D (7 bases). Germline assignment: CDR1 SGHVS and CDR2 FNYEAQ. The CDR3 is 15 residues long. With 1 base removed from V and 6 bases from J, the gap between germline ends came to 13 bases. CDR3 DNA sequence: TGTGCCAGCAGCTTAGTTCGGGGGGCCTTCAATGAGCAGTTCTTC. Translation gives CASSLVRGAFNEQFF.

The rearrangement uses TRBV11-2 and TRBJ2-7, with D possibly TRBD1 on 5 matching bases. Trimming took 4 bases from V and 1 from J, leaving 20 bases between them. The CDR3 extends over 17 amino acids. The germline V gene encodes CDR1 SGHAT and CDR2 FQNNGV. CDR3 protein: CASSSLRGSRSSYEQYF. CDR3 DNA sequence: TGTGCCAGCAGCTCCTTAAGGGGATCTCGCAGTTCCTACGAGCAGTACTTC.

This chain connects TRBV6-5 to TRBJ2-1, with 11 bases identical to TRBD2. Germline V gene sequence: CDR1 MNHEY, CDR2 SVGAGI. Trimming cost V 0 bases and J 7 bases; bases outside gene matches: 5. This CDR3 contains 16 residues. The CDR3, as DNA: TGTGCCAGCAGTTACTCGAAAACTAGCGGGGGTAATGAGCAGTTCTTC. It yields the protein CASSYSKTSGGNEQFF.

This clone was detected a few times. This CDR3 is CAWSETGGYGYTF. DNA of the CDR3: TGTGCCTGGAGTGAGACAGGGGGCTATGGCTACACCTTC. The chain combines TRBV30 with TRBJ1-2; TRBD1 matches at 9 bases. Germline trimming cut 1 base from V and 4 bases from J; bases unmatched to any gene: 1. From germline, CDR1 is GTSNPN and CDR2 SVGIG (reference sequence). The CDR3 extends over 13 amino acids.

The gene calls are TRBV2 and TRBJ1-1; D not certain. Trimming shortened V by 7 bases and J by 4 bases, and 16 bases separated the two germline ends. Germline V gene sequence: CDR1 SNHLY, CDR2 FYNNEI. The CDR3 length is 14 residues. CDR3 coding DNA: TGTGCCAGCATTTTAGAGGCTGTGAGCACTGAAGCTTTCTTT. It yields the protein CASILEAVSTEAFF.

This chain connects TRBV6-1 to TRBJ1-3; no reliable D call. CDR1 is MNHNS, CDR2 SASEGT, per germline. The CDR3 is 16 residues long. V was shortened by 2 bases and J by 2 bases, with 13 bases between the two germline ends. In nucleotides, the CDR3 is TGTGCCAGCAGTGAACCAAACAGAGTCCCTGGAAACACCATATATTTT. It translates to CASSEPNRVPGNTIYF.

The J gene is TRBJ2-1, the V gene TRBV6-5, with a weak D call TRBD1 (6 bases). The CDR3 has 16 amino acids. V was trimmed by 0 bases and J by 1 base, leaving 10 bases between them. The germline CDR1 and CDR2 sequences are MNHEY and SVGAGI. Here the CDR3 reads CASSYSLGGSYNEQFF. The CDR3 bases are TGTGCCAGCAGTTACTCCCTAGGGGGTTCCTACAATGAGCAGTTCTTC.

The chain employs TRBV15 and TRBJ2-3, with D perhaps TRBD2 (6 bases). From germline, CDR1 is LNHNV and CDR2 YYDKDF (reference sequence). The ends were cut back, 5 bases at V and 5 bases at J, with 20 bases in the middle. This CDR3 contains 16 residues. The CDR3 DNA sequence: TGTGCCACCAGCTTCCCCCAGGGACTGGGTCAAGATACGCAGTATTTT. It specifies CATSFPQGLGQDTQYF. Looking up the rest from reference TRBV15 and TRBJ2-3 gives the full variable domain: DAMVIQNPRYQVTQFGKPVTLSCSQTLNHNVMYWYQQKSSQAPKLLFHYYDKDFNNEADTPDNFQSRRPNTSFCFLDIRSPGLGDTAMYLCATSFPQGLGQDTQYFGPGTRLTVL.

The genes are TRBV25-1 and TRBJ2-5; 9 bases match TRBD1. Trimming took 7 bases from V and 4 from J; bases not matched to a gene: 10. The CDR3 consists of 15 residues. CDR1 is MGHDK and CDR2 is SYGVNS in the germline V gene. CDR3 coding DNA: TGTGCCAGCACACCCCGGGGGACAGGGAGAGAGACCCAGTACTTC. Protein product: CASTPRGTGRETQYF. Using reference TRBV25-1 and TRBJ2-5 for the parts outside the CDR3, the full variable domain is EADIYQTPRYLVIGTGKKITLECSQTMGHDKMYWYQQDPGMELHLIHYSYGVNSTEKGDLSSESTVSRIRTEHFPLTLESARPSHTSQYLCASTPRGTGRETQYFGPGTRLLVL.

The chain recombines TRBV19 with TRBJ2-2; D possibly corresponds to TRBD2 (7 bases). V was trimmed by 3 bases and J by 7 bases, leaving 15 bases between them. This CDR3 region has 15 residues. Germline CDR1 LNHDA, CDR2 SQIVND (reference sequence). CDR3 in amino acids: CASSIKIGGVGELFF. CDR3 nucleotide sequence: TGTGCCAGTAGTATTAAGATAGGGGGGGTCGGGGAGCTGTTTTTT.

The chain couples TRBV13 to TRBJ2-7; tentative D call: TRBD1 (6 bases). The CDR3 runs 12 residues. V gave up 7 bases and J gave up 3 bases, with 10 bases separating them. Germline V lookup: CDR1 PRHDT, CDR2 FYEKMQ (reference sequence). CDR3: CASNTGNYEQYF. The CDR3 region has the DNA TGTGCCAGCAACACAGGGAACTACGAGCAGTACTTC. Variable domain in full (rest from reference TRBV13 and TRBJ2-7): AAGVIQSPRHLIKEKRETATLKCYPIPRHDTVYWYQQGPGQDPQFLISFYEKMQSDKGSIPDRFSAQQFSDYHSELNMSSLELGDSALYFCASNTGNYEQYFGPGTRLTVT.

This chain uses TRBV7-2 with TRBJ2-7; D might be TRBD2 (6 bases). CDR3 size: 14 residues. V lost 2 bases and J 5 bases, leaving 13 bases between the germline ends. The germline gives CDR1 SGHTA, CDR2 FQGNSA. As DNA, the CDR3 is TGTGCCAGCAGCTTAATGGGACTCCGCGACGAGCAGTACTTC. Its translation is CASSLMGLRDEQYF.

V usage is TRBV19 and J usage is TRBJ1-2; the D is unclear. V was clipped by 7 bases and J by 13 bases, with 22 bases between them. This CDR3 comprises 13 residues. Germline CDR1 and CDR2: LNHDA and SQIVND (reference sequence). The CDR3 DNA sequence: TGTGCCAGTAAAATAAGGACTGGACTGAGGATCACCTTC. Amino acids: CASKIRTGLRITF. The full variable domain, in which reference TRBV19 and TRBJ1-2 provide the parts outside the CDR3, is DGGITQSPKYLFRKEGQNVTLSCEQNLNHDAMYWYRQDPGQGLRLIYYSQIVNDFQKGDIAEGYSVSREKKESFPLTVTSAQKNPTAFYLCASKIRTGLRITFGSGTRLTVV.

The V gene is TRBV12-5, the J gene TRBJ2-3, with a possible D match to TRBD2 (6 bases). Trimming removed 0 bases from V and 3 bases from J, with 13 bases in between. This CDR3 is 16 amino acids long. Looked up from germline, CDR1 is LGHNT and CDR2 is FRNRAP. In DNA, the CDR3 is TGTGCTAGTGGTTTGGTACTCCGGGAGAGAACAGATACGCAGTATTTT. Its translation: CASGLVLRERTDTQYF.

This chain links TRBV5-6 with TRBJ1-1; 8 bases fit TRBD1. CDR3 length equals 13 residues. Germline V lookup: CDR1 SGHDT, CDR2 YYEEEE. With V trimmed by 4 bases and J by 8 bases, 7 bases remained unmatched. The CDR3 protein is CASSPRTGFEAFF. The CDR3 DNA follows: TGTGCCAGCAGCCCCAGGACAGGGTTCGAAGCTTTCTTT.

This clone came up once. The V and J genes are TRBV7-9 and TRBJ2-3; 9 bases line up with TRBD1. V lost 4 bases to trimming and J lost 6 bases; unmatched junction nucleotides: 11. Germline values: CDR1 SEHNR, CDR2 FQNEAQ (reference sequence). The CDR3 consists of 16 residues. The CDR3 region has the DNA TGTGCCAGCAGCTCACCGGGACAGGGCCGGGTGGATACGCAGTATTTT. This codes for CASSSPGQGRVDTQYF.

The V call is TRBV30, the J call TRBJ1-5; D might be TRBD1 (5 bases). Trimming left V 4 bases short and J 3 bases short, with 10 bases between. The length of the CDR3 is 13 residues. CDR1 is GTSNPN and CDR2 is SVGIG in the germline V gene (reference sequence). The CDR3 is CAWNKGNNQPQHF. The CDR3 DNA reads TGTGCCTGGAACAAGGGGAACAATCAGCCCCAGCATTTT.

The V gene is TRBV18, the J gene TRBJ2-3; the match to TRBD2 covers 7 bases. The germline gives CDR1 KGHSH, CDR2 LQKENI. The CDR3 sequence is 16 residues long. Trimming took 5 bases from V and 1 from J; bases not matched to a gene: 9. The CDR3 DNA reads as TGTGCCAGCTCAGCCTCCCTAGCGGAGCGCACAGATACGCAGTATTTT. Amino acid sequence: CASSASLAERTDTQYF.

The chain uses TRBV2 and TRBJ1-2, with D unclear. This CDR3 has 15 residues. Trimming took 2 bases from V and 3 from J, leaving 13 bases between them. CDR1 is SNHLY and CDR2 is FYNNEI in the germline V gene. CDR3 nucleotide sequence: TGTGCCAGCAGTGAAACCCTAAGGCGGGACTATGGCTACACCTTC. Translated, it gives CASSETLRRDYGYTF.

The rearrangement uses TRBV5-4 and TRBJ2-7, with D tentatively TRBD1 (6 bases). CDR1 and CDR2 (germline): SGHNT, YYREEE (reference sequence). The CDR3 extends over 15 amino acids. V lost 0 bases and J 2 bases, leaving 12 bases between the germline ends. CDR3 loop: CASSLATGLTYEQYF. The CDR3 nucleotides are TGTGCCAGCAGCTTGGCAACAGGGCTCACCTACGAGCAGTACTTC.

The genes are TRBV4-1 and TRBJ2-7; TRBD2 agrees at 9 bases. In germline, CDR1 is MGHRA, CDR2 YSYEKL. J lost 6 bases, V lost 4 bases, and 10 bases had no gene match. The CDR3 runs to 15 residues. CDR3 in amino acids: CASSPDAGGLFEQYF. The CDR3 DNA reads as TGCGCCAGCAGCCCCGATGCGGGGGGGCTGTTCGAGCAGTACTTC.